The following is a T cell receptor beta chain sequence with its context. The data belong to a study of blood T cell repertoires in COVID-19. Study background: There were acute and convalescent COVID-19 samples, and they came from the United States, Italy and Spain. In each case, the material was cDNA or gDNA derived from T cells, B-cell-depleted T cells, or PBMCs.

The method was immunoSEQ multiplex PCR; TCRdb's version includes in-frame clones alone and lacks a portion of them. The data hold 130,000 to 150,000 clones, with about 85% observed a single time. V lost 5 bases, J lost 4 bases, and 7 bases stayed unmatched. The CDR3 totals 16 residues. From germline, CDR1 is SGHRS and CDR2 YFSETQ. The sample was peripheral blood. The chain joins TRBV5-1 to TRBJ2-1; 12 bases align to TRBD2. This TCR came from a woman aged 40-49 years with active or convalescent COVID-19. For the CDR3, the DNA is TGCGCCAGCAGTGACCCCGGGACTAGCGGGTACAATGAGCAGTTCTTC. Residues: CASSDPGTSGYNEQFF.